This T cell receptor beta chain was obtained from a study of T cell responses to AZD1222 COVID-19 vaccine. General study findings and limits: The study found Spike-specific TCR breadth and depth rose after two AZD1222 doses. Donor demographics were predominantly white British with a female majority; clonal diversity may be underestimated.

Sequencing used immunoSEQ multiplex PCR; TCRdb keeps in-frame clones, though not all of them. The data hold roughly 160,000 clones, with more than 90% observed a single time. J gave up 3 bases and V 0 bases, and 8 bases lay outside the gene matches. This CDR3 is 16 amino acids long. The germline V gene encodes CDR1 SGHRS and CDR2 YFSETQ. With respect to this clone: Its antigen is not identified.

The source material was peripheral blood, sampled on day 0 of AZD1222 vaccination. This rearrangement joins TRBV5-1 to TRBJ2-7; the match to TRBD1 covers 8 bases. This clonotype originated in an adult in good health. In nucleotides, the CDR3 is TGCGCCAGCAGCTTGGGACAGGGGCCGAAATTCTACGAGCAGTACTTC. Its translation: CASSLGQGPKFYEQYF.